The clone carrying this T cell receptor beta chain was counted a few times. No antigen is known for it. The source of the sample is a study of T-cell memory formation after mild COVID-19. TCRalpha and TCRbeta libraries used 5'RACE with constant-segment primers and UMIs. Using its own MiXCR run on the 5' RACE reads, TCRdb lists one record per CDR3 protein. The repertoire holds more than 250,000 distinct CDR3 sequences, with around 15% as singletons. Whole-study findings and limits: Clones contracting day 15 to 85 were balanced CD4/CD8; later expanders leaned CD4+. Contracting CD4+ clones sat mainly in CM and EM; CD8+ in EMRA.

Looked up from germline, CDR1 is SGHTA and CDR2 is FQGNSA. V trimming: 8 bases; J trimming: 6 bases; junction bases outside the gene matches: 11. The CDR3 is made up of 14 amino acids. This chain links TRBV7-2 with TRBJ1-2, with 8 bases fitting TRBD1. The TCR sequence derives from a man aged 18 to 30 who had mild COVID-19 (a few samples of this study predate the infection). Cell type and time point are not known. Sample: PBMCs or a T cell subset sorted from them (not recorded which). The CDR3 region has the DNA TGTGCCAGCCGACTACCGGGACAGGTCAATGGCTACACCTTC. Protein: CASRLPGQVNGYTF.